This T cell receptor beta chain appears in the sequencing data of a study of blood T cells in healthy people across ages. This CDR3 is 15 amino acids long. With 3 bases removed from V and 8 bases from J, the gap between germline ends came to 16 bases. CDR1 is SGHAT, CDR2 FQNNGV, per germline. Combining a sample-barcoded 5' primer with a J-beta primer mix, a second PCR ran for about 7 to 11 cycles. Each CDR3 protein gets one entry after TCRdb re-called the 5' RACE reads with MiXCR. The sample has about 1,500,000 distinct CDR3 sequences, 42% seen once; the top ten hold 7.9%. Sequencing was performed on blood. This chain links TRBV11-2 with TRBJ1-4; D remains unclear. This receptor was taken from a woman aged 18-29 years in good health. The CDR3 protein is CASSFRAAPREKLFF. In nucleotides, the CDR3 is TGTGCCAGCAGCTTCCGGGCCGCCCCAAGGGAAAAACTGTTTTTT.